This note documents a single T cell receptor beta chain sequence. The antigen remains undetermined. This sample was taken from a study of cytomegalovirus exposure and HLA in healthy donors. Study-wide background: About 179 million T cells yielded 117 million unique TCR beta sequences in earlier analysis. Study-level results: Associated with cytomegalovirus, according to the listing, were fewer than 200 TCR beta chains. A few V segments could not be told apart, such as TRBV6-2 and TRBV6-3, and were left out.

The PCR had 60 Vbeta and 13 Jbeta primers. Some clones are missing from TCRdb's copy, which holds only in-frame ones; the method was immunoSEQ multiplex PCR. The table records some 180,000 clones, around 80% of them present only once. After removal of 1 base from V and 2 bases from J, the junction contained 7 bases not matched to a gene. The V gene's germline CDR1 is SQVTM and CDR2 ANQGSEA. CDR3 length: 16 residues. Regarding donors, all were healthy bone marrow donors. The source is a young woman in good health and CMV-seronegative. This chain connects TRBV29-1 to TRBJ2-3; 9 nucleotides align to TRBD2. Sequences were obtained from PBMCs. In DNA form, the CDR3 reads TGCAGCGTTGAAGTGGTAGCGGGAGTACTCACAGATACGCAGTATTTT. This codes for CSVEVVAGVLTDTQYF.